Listed below are T cell receptor beta chains from one sample, sequenced in a study of T cells in Graves' hyperthyroidism and ophthalmopathy. A single record per CDR3 protein comes from TCRdb applying MiXCR to the multiplex PCR reads. Of about 420,000 distinct CDR3 sequences in the sample, 15% to 17% were seen once. Specimen: blood. These receptors were obtained from a woman aged 18-29 years with Graves' hyperthyroidism. The CDR3 runs from the conserved cysteine through the conserved F or W. Each record gives: V gene, D gene, J gene, clone size, CDR3 DNA, CDR3 protein. A D gene is named only where the DNA matches it firmly. Only some rows state a clone size, as once, few, many or a class for expanded clones.

TRBV4-2	-	TRBJ2-3	few	TGTGCCAGCAGCCAAGATGTGCAACGGGGCGGCACAGATACGCAGTATTTT	CASSQDVQRGGTDTQYF
TRBV20-1	-	TRBJ2-3	many	TGCAGTGCTAGAGACAGGGGGGGGCCAAAGACAGATACGCAGTATTTT	CSARDRGGPKTDTQYF
TRBV24-1	-	TRBJ2-1	-	TGTGCCACCAGTGATTTCCCAAACAATGAGCGGTTCTTC	CATSDFPNNERFF
TRBV6-1	-	TRBJ1-5	few	TGTGCCGGCAGTGAAGCTGACGAACGACCGCCCCAGCATTTT	CAGSEADERPPQHF
TRBV4-1	TRBD2	TRBJ2-5	-	TGCGCCAGCAGCCCCCTAGCGGGAGGGGTTGGGGAGACCCAGTACTTC	CASSPLAGGVGETQYF
TRBV11-2	-	TRBJ2-3	many	TGTGCCAGCAGCTTAGCGGACTTTTCTAGCACAGATACGCAGTATTTT	CASSLADFSSTDTQYF
TRBV20-1	TRBD1	TRBJ1-1	many	TGCAGTGCTAGAGACTCTACAGGGGGCACTGAAGCTTTCTTT	CSARDSTGGTEAFF
TRBV7-9	-	TRBJ2-5	few	TGTGCCAGCAGTTTGACAGAGTACCAAGAGACCCAGTACTTC	CASSLTEYQETQYF
TRBV7-3	TRBD2	TRBJ2-5	few	TGTGCCAGCAGCTTAGGGGCGGGGGGGACCCAGTACTTC	CASSLGAGGTQYF
TRBV15	-	TRBJ2-3	many	TGTGCCACCAGCAGAGATTCGGGGGTCAGCGGCGCCACAGATACGCAGTATTTT	CATSRDSGVSGATDTQYF
TRBV2	-	TRBJ1-6	many	TGTGCCAGCAGTGATGAGAGAACAGGAAATTCACCCCTCCACTTT	CASSDERTGNSPLHF
TRBV27	-	TRBJ2-7	-	TGTGCCAGCAGCTTAACCCCATCCATCTACGAGCAGTACTTC	CASSLTPSIYEQYF
TRBV9	TRBD1	TRBJ2-5	-	TGTGCCAGCAGCGTATCACAGGGGGCGAAGACCCAGTACTTC	CASSVSQGAKTQYF
TRBV20-1	TRBD1	TRBJ2-1	few	TGCAGTGCTAGAGCCCAGGGACAGGGGGCTGTCAATGAGCAGTTCTTC	CSARAQGQGAVNEQFF
TRBV20-1	TRBD2	TRBJ2-1	many	TGCAGTGCTAGAGACTTAGCGGGAGGGCCCCATGAGCAGTTCTTC	CSARDLAGGPHEQFF
TRBV11-2	-	TRBJ2-7	many	TGTGCCAGCAGCCCCGGAGGGGCCTACGAGCAGTACTTC	CASSPGGAYEQYF
TRBV9	-	TRBJ2-2	few	TGTGCCAGCAGCCCAGACCTAGCGCACGGGGAGCTGTTTTTT	CASSPDLAHGELFF
TRBV10-2	TRBD2	TRBJ2-1	many	TGCGCCAGCAGTAAGACTAGCGGGGGGGCGTCGTACAATGAGCAGTTCTTC	CASSKTSGGASYNEQFF
TRBV6-5	-	TRBJ1-2	many	TGTGCCAGCAGTTACTCGATCTACTCCGCCTATGGCTACACCTTC	CASSYSIYSAYGYTF
TRBV5-1	-	TRBJ2-3	many	TGCGCCAGCAGCTTGGATGGCATCGCTAGCACAGATACGCAGTATTTT	CASSLDGIASTDTQYF
TRBV25-1	-	TRBJ2-7	-	TGTGCCAGCAGTGAATATGGGGCCGGCTACGAGCAGTACTTC	CASSEYGAGYEQYF
TRBV6-1	-	TRBJ1-2	few	TGTGCCAGCAGTGAATTCCTAGGGTCTCCCGTCGGGGGCTACACCTTC	CASSEFLGSPVGGYTF
TRBV9	-	TRBJ2-3	many	TGTGCCAGCAGCGCCCGACAAGGCCCTCCAGATACGCAGTATTTT	CASSARQGPPDTQYF
TRBV5-1	-	TRBJ2-7	few	TGCGCCAGCAGCTTGGCCGTGGGCCCAGCCTACGAGCAGTACTTC	CASSLAVGPAYEQYF
TRBV13	-	TRBJ2-7	many	TGTGCCAGCAGCTTAACCGGCCGATCGCTCCACCTCGAGCAGTACTTC	CASSLTGRSLHLEQYF
TRBV5-8	-	TRBJ2-7	few	TGTGCCAGCAGCTTGCAGGGACCCGGATGGTACGAGCAGTACTTC	CASSLQGPGWYEQYF
TRBV12-3/TRBV12-4	-	TRBJ2-3	many	TGTGCCAGCAGTTCGATAGATACGCAGTATTTT	CASSSIDTQYF
TRBV5-6	-	TRBJ2-1	-	TGTGCCAGCAGCCTTGGCGTAGGGAGCGGGTCGAGCTCCTACAATGAGCAGTTCTTC	CASSLGVGSGSSSYNEQFF
TRBV5-1	TRBD1	TRBJ2-1	once	TGCGCCAGCAGCTTCAGTCCCGGGACAGGGATCCTAAATGAGCAGTTCTTC	CASSFSPGTGILNEQFF
TRBV9	TRBD1	TRBJ2-7	-	TGTGCCAGCAGCGTAGATAGGGACAGCTACTACGAGCAGTACTTC	CASSVDRDSYYEQYF
TRBV20-1	-	TRBJ2-1	few	TGCAGTGCTAGAGATCCGATCAATGAGCAGTTCTTC	CSARDPINEQFF
TRBV9	-	TRBJ1-3	-	TGTGCCAGCAGCGTAGCGACGAACCCTGAGGGAAACACCATATATTTT	CASSVATNPEGNTIYF
TRBV3-1	-	TRBJ1-3	many	TGTGCCAGCAGCCTGGACAAGAGCTCTGGAAACACCATATATTTT	CASSLDKSSGNTIYF
TRBV7-7	-	TRBJ2-3	many	TGTGCTAGCAGCTTCGGGCTCTCTAGCACAGATACGCAGTATTTT	CASSFGLSSTDTQYF
TRBV9	TRBD1	TRBJ2-2	-	TGTGCCAGCAGCCATCAGGGGGACACCGGGGAGCTGTTTTTT	CASSHQGDTGELFF
TRBV7-8	-	TRBJ2-7	many	TGTGCCAGCAGCTTTCAAGGAGGGGGCGGGTACGAGCAGTACTTC	CASSFQGGGGYEQYF
TRBV20-1	TRBD2	TRBJ2-5	many	TGCAGTGCTGCCAGCGGGAGGTCCCAAGAGACCCAGTACTTC	CSAASGRSQETQYF
TRBV11-2	-	TRBJ2-1	many	TGTGCCAGCAGCCGGAAAGGGGACCTTATCTCCACTGAGCAGTTCTTC	CASSRKGDLISTEQFF
TRBV9	-	TRBJ1-1	-	TGTGCCAGCAGCGTAGGCCCGGAGGACACTGAAGCTTTCTTT	CASSVGPEDTEAFF
TRBV9	-	TRBJ2-2	-	TGTGCCAGCAGCGCTGGGGCCTTCCCCGGGGAGCTGTTTTTT	CASSAGAFPGELFF
TRBV7-3	TRBD2	TRBJ2-7	-	TGTGCCAGCAGCTTGGCGGGAGGGAACCTAGGCGAGCAGTACTTC	CASSLAGGNLGEQYF
TRBV27	-	TRBJ1-5	-	TGTGCCAGCGGACCGGGGTCGGTATGGGGTCGGGCCAATCAGCCCCAGCATTTT	CASGPGSVWGRANQPQHF
TRBV3-1	TRBD2	TRBJ2-7	-	TGTGCCAGCAGTCCAACCCCCGGGCGGGGGGGCCGGCACGAGCAGTACTTC	CASSPTPGRGGRHEQYF
TRBV5-1	TRBD1	TRBJ2-1	many	TGCGCCAGCAGCAGGACAGGGAGCTACAATGAGCAGTTCTTC	CASSRTGSYNEQFF
TRBV5-8	TRBD1	TRBJ1-3	-	TGTGCCAGCAGCGACCGGACAGGGGGCTTAGCAAACACCATATATTTT	CASSDRTGGLANTIYF
TRBV11-2	-	TRBJ2-7	-	TGTGCCAGCAGCCGCGAGGTTGGTGGGGACTACGAGCAGTACTTC	CASSREVGGDYEQYF
TRBV20-1	TRBD2	TRBJ2-7	many	TGCAGTGCGGCGGGACTAGCGGGGGTCTACGAGCAGTACTTC	CSAAGLAGVYEQYF
TRBV30	-	TRBJ1-2	many	TGTGCCTGGCGACGGACGGCTAACTATGGCTACACCTTC	CAWRRTANYGYTF
TRBV7-9	TRBD1	TRBJ1-4	-	TGTGCCAGCAGCTCAACTACAGGGGGCGGCGAAAAACTGTTTTTT	CASSSTTGGGEKLFF